The 5 T cell receptor beta chains given below trace back to one sample, sequenced in a study of cytotoxic CD8 clonotypes in ibrutinib-treated CLL. TCRdb keeps only in-frame clones here, not all; method: immunoSEQ multiplex PCR. Of 300,000 or so clones listed, 67% were seen once; the top ten hold about 5.9%. This specimen consisted of PBMCs, obtained after 36 months of ibrutinib treatment. Every receptor here comes from a human donor with chronic lymphocytic leukemia.

CDR3 coding DNA: TGTGCCAGCAGTGAGGTTGTTGGACAGGGGAACTCGGTCTATGGCTACACCTTC. Translating gives CASSEVVGQGNSVYGYTF. The rearrangement uses TRBV6-1 and TRBJ1-2, with 9 bases that match TRBD1. V was clipped by 3 bases and J by 4 bases; unmatched bases: 15. This CDR3 has 18 amino acids. Germline-derived CDR1 and CDR2 are MNHNS and SASEGT.

The J gene is TRBJ2-1, the V gene TRBV6-5; D is possibly TRBD1 (6 bases). This CDR3 comprises 15 residues. Trimming left V 5 bases short and J 4 bases short, with 15 bases between. In germline, CDR1 is MNHEY, CDR2 SVGAGI. The CDR3 DNA sequence: TGTGCCAGCAGTCCGTACAGGGACCCATACAATGAGCAGTTCTTC. Protein sequence: CASSPYRDPYNEQFF.

This CDR3 is CASSEAQRGGARSYEQYF. CDR3 coding DNA: TGTGCCAGCAGTGAAGCTCAACGGGGAGGGGCTCGCTCCTACGAGCAGTACTTC. The genes are TRBV6-1 and TRBJ2-7; 7 nucleotides agree with TRBD2. CDR1 and CDR2 (germline): MNHNS, SASEGT. V shed 0 bases, J shed 0 bases, and the junction held 11 bases outside the gene matches. This CDR3 comprises 18 residues.

The chain is built from TRBV2 and TRBJ1-2, with D maybe TRBD1 (6 bases). The CDR3 is made up of 15 amino acids. Germline CDR1 is SNHLY and CDR2 is FYNNEI. Trimming removed 3 bases from V and 6 bases from J, with 17 bases in between. CDR3 loop: CASSDTRGIKDGYTF. The CDR3 region has the DNA TGTGCCAGCAGTGATACGAGGGGGATAAAGGATGGCTACACCTTC.

This clone was counted only a few times. CDR3 amino acids: CASRRDGNYGYTF. Written as DNA, the CDR3 is TGTGCCAGCAGACGAGACGGTAACTATGGCTACACCTTC. The chain is built from TRBV5-4 and TRBJ1-2; no clear D gene. The CDR3 length is 13 residues. Looked up from germline, CDR1 is SGHNT and CDR2 is YYREEE (reference sequence). V was clipped by 5 bases and J by 1 base, with 9 bases between them.